The 7 T cell receptor beta chains presented below share a single source sample, sequenced in a study of blood T cell repertoires in COVID-19. Profiling relied on immunoSEQ multiplex PCR, and the TCRdb table lists in-frame clones only, not all of them. The sample carries 300,000 or so clones, under 90% recorded once. The sample consisted of PBMCs or T cells enriched from blood (not recorded which). The receptors here all came from a woman aged 50 to 65 who had been exposed to COVID-19.

This chain connects TRBV15 to TRBJ2-3; 7 bases agree with TRBD2. This CDR3 has 17 amino acids. CDR1 and CDR2 (germline): LNHNV, YYDKDF (reference sequence). V trimming: 3 bases; J trimming: 0 bases; junction bases outside the gene matches: 9. The CDR3 sequence is CATSSTSSGPSTDTQYF. DNA for the CDR3: TGTGCCACCAGCAGCACGTCTAGCGGACCCAGCACAGATACGCAGTATTTT.

The rearrangement joins TRBV28 to TRBJ2-1; possible D gene TRBD2, 6 bases. Germline V gene sequence: CDR1 MDHEN, CDR2 SYDVKM. The CDR3 totals 15 residues. V dropped 5 bases and J dropped 5 bases, with 16 bases sitting between them. The DNA of the CDR3 is TGTGCCAGCAGTCGCTCCGGGACTTCTGACAATGAGCAGTTCTTC. This gives the protein CASSRSGTSDNEQFF.

The genes are TRBV3-1 (or the pseudogene TRBV3-2) and TRBJ1-4, with 8 nucleotides matching TRBD1. This CDR3 comprises 17 residues. Germline CDR1 and CDR2: LGHDT and YNNKEL (reference sequence). The junction had 8 bases not matched to a gene; V was cut back by 5 bases and J by 0 bases. Here the CDR3 DNA reads TGTGCCAGCAGCTTTTTTGGGACAGGAGCAACTAATGAAAAACTGTTTTTT. This codes for CASSFFGTGATNEKLFF.

This clone was detected only once. The J gene is TRBJ1-4, the V gene TRBV11-2; the match to TRBD1 covers 9 bases. CDR3 size: 14 residues. CDR1 is SGHAT, CDR2 FQNNGV, per germline. V lost 5 bases, J lost 4 bases, and 2 bases stayed unmatched. CDR3 sequence reads: CASSLGQGNEKLFF. The CDR3 DNA follows: TGTGCCAGCAGCCTGGGACAGGGTAATGAAAAACTGTTTTTT.

The chain combines TRBV18 with TRBJ2-5, with unresolved D. The ends were cut back, 4 bases at V and 1 base at J, with 4 bases in the middle. The CDR3 spans 12 residues. Germline V gene data show CDR1 as KGHSH and CDR2 as LQKENI. The CDR3 here is CASSQLQETQYF. The CDR3 coding sequence is TGTGCCAGCTCACAACTCCAAGAGACCCAGTACTTC.

This clone occurred a few times. The chain recombines TRBV3-1 (or the pseudogene TRBV3-2) with TRBJ1-2; TRBD1 matches at 9 bases. V was pared by 4 bases and J by 5 bases, with 8 bases of the junction left unmatched. This CDR3 is built from 15 residues. Germline lookup yields CDR1 LGHDT and CDR2 YNNKEL (reference sequence). The DNA of the CDR3 is TGTGCCAGCAGCCTGGGACAGGGCGGGATTTATGGCTACACCTTC. The encoded protein is CASSLGQGGIYGYTF.

The rearrangement joins TRBV7-9 to TRBJ1-6, with 9 bases matching TRBD1. Per germline, CDR1 SEHNR and CDR2 FQNEAQ (reference sequence). Trimming cost V 3 bases and J 6 bases; bases outside gene matches: 9. The CDR3 is made up of 17 amino acids. The CDR3 bases are TGTGCCAGCAGCTTCTCGGGGACAGGGAGGAGTAATTCACCCCTCCACTTT. Amino acids: CASSFSGTGRSNSPLHF.